Listed below are T cell receptor beta chains from one sample, sequenced in a study of PD-1 blockade in classical Hodgkin lymphoma. Here immunoSEQ multiplex PCR was the method, and the copy in TCRdb shows in-frame clones only, minus some. The data contain 70,000 or so clones, about 93% of them singletons. Sequencing was performed on peripheral blood mononuclear cells (PBMCs), taken at baseline. Every receptor here comes from a human donor with classical Hodgkin lymphoma. Each CDR3 is given with its conserved first and last residue. A D gene is named only where the DNA matches it firmly. Clone size is stated in some rows and not others, as once, few, many or a class when expanded.

V: TRBV5-6; size: .; D: .; J: TRBJ1-3; CDR3: CASSYWETGNTIYF; DNA: TGTGCCAGCAGCTATTGGGAAACAGGAAACACCATATATTTT
V: TRBV6-5; size: .; D: .; J: TRBJ1-2; CDR3: CASSYGEGVYGYTF; DNA: TGTGCCAGCAGTTACGGGGAGGGGGTCTATGGCTACACCTTC
V: TRBV6-1; size: .; D: .; J: TRBJ1-4; CDR3: CASSDTGYLATNEKLFF; DNA: TGTGCCAGCAGTGATACAGGGTACCTCGCAACTAATGAAAAACTGTTTTTT
V: TRBV5-1; size: .; D: .; J: TRBJ2-7; CDR3: CASSLAAGDSSYEQYF; DNA: TGCGCCAGCAGCTTGGCTGCAGGTGATAGCTCCTACGAGCAGTACTTC
V: TRBV28; size: .; D: .; J: TRBJ2-5; CDR3: CASSSLGTPGDF; DNA: TGTGCCAGCAGTTCCCTCGGGACACCAGGTGACTTC
V: TRBV6-5; size: .; D: .; J: TRBJ2-3; CDR3: CASSLNTDTQYF; DNA: TGTGCCAGCAGCCTAAACACAGATACGCAGTATTTT
V: TRBV7-8; size: few; D: .; J: TRBJ1-6; CDR3: CASSEQGSDSPLHF; DNA: TGTGCCAGCAGCGAACAGGGTTCGGATTCACCCCTCCACTTT
V: TRBV5-6; size: .; D: TRBD1; J: TRBJ1-1; CDR3: CASSLAAGGAHTEAFF; DNA: TGTGCCAGCAGCTTGGCGGCAGGGGGTGCTCACACTGAAGCTTTCTTT
V: TRBV5-1; size: .; D: .; J: TRBJ2-2; CDR3: CASSPLGGHTGELFF; DNA: TGCGCCAGCAGCCCCCTGGGGGGACACACCGGGGAGCTGTTTTTT
V: TRBV6-1; size: .; D: .; J: TRBJ2-5; CDR3: CASSELGGGGETQYF; DNA: TGTGCCAGCAGTGAACTGGGCGGAGGGGGGGAGACCCAGTACTTC
V: TRBV6-1; size: .; D: .; J: TRBJ2-7; CDR3: CASSRGNEQYF; DNA: TGTGCCAGCAGCAGGGGTAACGAGCAGTACTTC
V: TRBV15; size: .; D: .; J: TRBJ1-3; CDR3: CATSSTGYSGNTIYF; DNA: TGTGCCACCAGCAGCACAGGTTATAGTGGAAACACCATATATTTT
V: TRBV27; size: .; D: .; J: TRBJ2-7; CDR3: CASSLVGDSGTFYEQYF; DNA: TGTGCCAGCAGTTTGGTAGGAGATAGCGGAACTTTCTACGAGCAGTACTTC
V: TRBV21-1; size: .; D: .; J: TRBJ2-5; CDR3: CASSKARRCRGLETQYF; DNA: TGTGCCAGCAGCAAAGCGAGGCGTTGTCGGGGGTTGGAGACCCAGTACTTC
V: TRBV6-5; size: few; D: .; J: TRBJ1-6; CDR3: CASSYSGRAMDSPLHF; DNA: TGTGCCAGCAGTTACTCCGGAAGGGCGATGGATTCACCCCTCCACTTT
V: TRBV27; size: .; D: TRBD1; J: TRBJ2-7; CDR3: CASSTGVSYEQYF; DNA: TGTGCCAGCAGCACAGGGGTAAGCTACGAGCAGTACTTC
V: TRBV5-1; size: .; D: .; J: TRBJ1-1; CDR3: CASSLEIPNTEAFF; DNA: TGCGCCAGCAGCTTGGAGATACCGAACACTGAAGCTTTCTTT
V: TRBV28; size: .; D: .; J: TRBJ2-1; CDR3: CASSLLGGLYNEQFF; DNA: TGTGCCAGCAGTTTACTCGGGGGGCTTTACAATGAGCAGTTCTTC
V: TRBV5-8; size: .; D: .; J: TRBJ1-1; CDR3: CASSLGVGLNTEAFF; DNA: TGTGCCAGCAGCTTGGGCGTGGGACTGAACACTGAAGCTTTCTTT
V: TRBV9; size: .; D: TRBD1; J: TRBJ1-2; CDR3: CASSASRDRTNYGYTF; DNA: TGTGCCAGCAGCGCCTCCCGGGACAGGACAAACTATGGCTACACCTTC
V: TRBV7-8; size: .; D: TRBD1; J: TRBJ2-1; CDR3: CASRHTGGYEQFF; DNA: TGTGCCAGCAGACATACAGGGGGGTATGAGCAGTTCTTC
V: TRBV5-8; size: .; D: .; J: TRBJ1-2; CDR3: CASSLFGYTF; DNA: TGTGCCAGCAGCTTGTTTGGCTACACCTTC
V: TRBV7-9; size: .; D: TRBD1; J: TRBJ1-1; CDR3: CASSRPGQGEGTEAFF; DNA: TGTGCCAGCAGCAGACCGGGACAGGGGGAGGGCACTGAAGCTTTCTTT
V: TRBV7-2; size: .; D: .; J: TRBJ2-3; CDR3: CASSLWDSPPDTQYF; DNA: TGTGCCAGCAGCTTATGGGACTCGCCCCCAGATACGCAGTATTTT
V: TRBV6-6; size: .; D: TRBD1; J: TRBJ1-5; CDR3: CASSYSGTGGTQPQHF; DNA: TGTGCCAGCAGTTACTCGGGGACAGGGGGCACTCAGCCCCAGCATTTT
V: TRBV2; size: .; D: .; J: TRBJ2-7; CDR3: CASLGDPTPFYEQYF; DNA: TGTGCCAGCCTTGGGGACCCCACACCCTTTTACGAGCAGTACTTC
V: TRBV7-6; size: .; D: .; J: TRBJ2-7; CDR3: CASSPEAGPYEQYF; DNA: TGTGCCAGCAGCCCCGAGGCAGGGCCCTACGAGCAGTACTTC
V: TRBV19; size: .; D: .; J: TRBJ2-6; CDR3: CASGYYSGANVLTF; DNA: TGTGCCAGTGGATACTACTCTGGGGCCAACGTCCTGACTTTC
V: TRBV7-9; size: .; D: TRBD1; J: TRBJ2-5; CDR3: CASRRGTGNQETQYF; DNA: TGTGCCAGCAGGCGGGGGACAGGGAACCAAGAGACCCAGTACTTC
V: TRBV6-4; size: once; D: .; J: TRBJ1-2; CDR3: CASSAGTTGRLGRGYTF; DNA: TGTGCCAGCAGTGCGGGGACAACCGGAAGGCTAGGTCGTGGCTACACCTTC
V: TRBV18; size: .; D: TRBD2; J: TRBJ2-3; CDR3: CASSPLGAGAPPKYF; DNA: TGTGCCAGCTCACCTCTAGGAGCGGGGGCCCCACCGAAGTATTTT
V: TRBV7-2; size: .; D: TRBD1; J: TRBJ2-2; CDR3: CASSTQGQNLGELFF; DNA: TGTGCCAGCAGCACCCAGGGACAGAACCTCGGGGAGCTGTTTTTT
V: TRBV6-6; size: .; D: TRBD2; J: TRBJ2-1; CDR3: CASSLAGGYNEQFF; DNA: TGTGCCAGCAGCCTAGCGGGGGGATACAATGAGCAGTTCTTC
V: TRBV30; size: few; D: .; J: TRBJ2-7; CDR3: CAWDREGEQYF; DNA: TGTGCCTGGGACAGGGAGGGGGAGCAGTACTTC
V: TRBV5-1; size: .; D: TRBD1; J: TRBJ2-1; CDR3: CASSSGDRGEQFF; DNA: TGCGCCAGCAGCTCGGGAGACAGGGGAGAGCAGTTCTTC
V: TRBV2; size: once; D: .; J: TRBJ1-1; CDR3: CASSDREITFF; DNA: TGTGCCAGCAGTGACAGGGAGATAACTTTCTTT
V: TRBV9; size: .; D: .; J: TRBJ2-5; CDR3: CASSAGDYQETQYF; DNA: TGTGCCAGCAGCGCCGGGGACTACCAAGAGACCCAGTACTTC
V: TRBV19; size: once; D: .; J: TRBJ1-5; CDR3: CASSIESDSSNQPQHF; DNA: TGTGCCAGTAGTATAGAGTCGGACAGTAGCAATCAGCCCCAGCATTTT
V: TRBV5-1; size: .; D: TRBD1; J: TRBJ1-2; CDR3: CASSLWGQEFYGYTF; DNA: TGCGCCAGCAGCTTGTGGGGACAGGAGTTCTATGGCTACACCTTC
V: TRBV2; size: .; D: TRBD1; J: TRBJ2-3; CDR3: CASSRDRPTFTDTQYF; DNA: TGTGCCAGCAGCCGGGACAGGCCAACTTTCACAGATACGCAGTATTTT
V: TRBV4-1; size: .; D: TRBD1; J: TRBJ1-1; CDR3: CASSRDRGRSTEAFF; DNA: TGCGCCAGCAGCCGGGACAGGGGACGGAGCACTGAAGCTTTCTTT
V: TRBV30; size: .; D: .; J: TRBJ1-2; CDR3: CARAGRNYGYTF; DNA: TGTGCCCGGGCCGGCCGTAACTATGGCTACACCTTC
V: TRBV29-1; size: .; D: TRBD1; J: TRBJ1-4; CDR3: CSVQGQGHEKLFF; DNA: TGCAGCGTTCAAGGACAGGGGCACGAAAAACTGTTTTTT
V: TRBV21-1; size: .; D: .; J: TRBJ2-1; CDR3: CASLRVNSNEQFF; DNA: TGTGCCAGCCTGAGGGTAAATTCGAATGAGCAGTTCTTC
V: TRBV5-6; size: .; D: TRBD1; J: TRBJ1-2; CDR3: CASSLGQGFDYGYTF; DNA: TGTGCCAGCAGCTTGGGACAGGGATTTGACTATGGCTACACCTTC
V: TRBV18; size: .; D: .; J: TRBJ1-2; CDR3: CASSPVSGTSPGGYTF; DNA: TGTGCCAGCTCACCGGTCTCCGGGACATCCCCAGGTGGCTACACCTTC
V: TRBV6-6; size: .; D: TRBD1; J: TRBJ1-5; CDR3: CASSNRQGYSNQPQHF; DNA: TGTGCCAGCAGTAACCGACAGGGCTATAGCAATCAGCCCCAGCATTTT
V: TRBV9; size: once; D: .; J: TRBJ2-5; CDR3: CASSAAAYGREETQYF; DNA: TGTGCCAGCAGCGCGGCGGCCTATGGGCGGGAAGAGACCCAGTACTTC
V: TRBV5-4; size: .; D: .; J: TRBJ2-5; CDR3: CASSSGTILEGQYF; DNA: TGTGCCAGCAGCTCCGGGACCATCCTTGAGGGGCAGTACTTC
V: TRBV30; size: .; D: TRBD1; J: TRBJ1-6; CDR3: CAWTGDQTRTGYSPLHF; DNA: TGTGCCTGGACAGGGGACCAAACCCGGACAGGGTATTCACCCCTCCACTTT
V: TRBV5-1; size: once; D: .; J: TRBJ1-4; CDR3: CASSLVGSGKLFF; DNA: TGCGCCAGCAGCTTGGTAGGCTCGGGGAAACTGTTTTTT
V: TRBV2; size: .; D: .; J: TRBJ2-3; CDR3: CASSGMAGWSTDTQYF; DNA: TGTGCCAGCAGTGGCATGGCAGGGTGGTCCACAGATACGCAGTATTTT